The 6 T cell receptor beta chains in this list originate from one sample, sequenced in a study of blood T cell repertoires in COVID-19. Assay used: immunoSEQ multiplex PCR; TCRdb lists only in-frame clones, some missing. This table holds 150,000 to 200,000 clones, 85% to 90% found once. The sequenced material came from peripheral blood. These receptor sequences come from a human donor in a cohort sampled during active COVID-19.

V and J are TRBV4-3 and TRBJ2-7, with D possibly TRBD2 on 6 matching bases. The germline CDR1 and CDR2 sequences are LGHNA and YSLEER. This CDR3 has 15 amino acids. With 0 bases removed from V and 0 bases from J, the gap between germline ends came to 9 bases. The CDR3 DNA follows: TGCGCCAGCAGCCAAGAGGTGCGGGGCTCCTACGAGCAGTACTTC. It is translated as CASSQEVRGSYEQYF.

This chain connects TRBV6-5 to TRBJ2-6, with D possibly TRBD1 on 6 matching bases. V was shortened by 4 bases and J by 3 bases, with 10 bases between the two germline ends. From germline, CDR1 is MNHEY and CDR2 SVGAGI. There are 15 residues in the CDR3. As DNA, the CDR3 is TGTGCCAGCAGTTTACAGGGTTTTGGGGCCAACGTCCTGACTTTC. It codes for CASSLQGFGANVLTF.

J is TRBJ2-3 and V is TRBV5-1, with 8 bases matching TRBD2. The V gene end was trimmed by 6 bases and the J gene end by 5 bases; junction bases not matched to a gene: 8. The CDR3 extends over 14 amino acids. Germline CDR1 SGHRS, CDR2 YFSETQ. CDR3 sequence reads: CASISGTRVDTQYF. In DNA form, the CDR3 reads TGCGCCAGCATCTCCGGGACTAGAGTAGATACGCAGTATTTT.

This chain connects TRBV10-1 to TRBJ1-1; 10 nucleotides agree with TRBD1. Germline V CDR1 and CDR2: WNHNN, SYGVQD (reference sequence). The CDR3 covers 15 residues. Trimming removed 9 bases from V and 7 bases from J; junction bases left unmatched: 14. CDR3 sequence (DNA): TGCGCCAGTAGTAAGGCCCGGACAGGGGGGATTGAAGCTTTCTTT. It translates to CASSKARTGGIEAFF.

V is TRBV5-1 and J is TRBJ2-1, with a tentative D call TRBD1 (5 bases). The CDR3 runs to 15 residues. Germline CDR1 SGHRS, CDR2 YFSETQ. V dropped 0 bases and J dropped 7 bases, with 14 bases sitting between them. In nucleotides, the CDR3 is TGCGCCAGCAGCTTGGACGTCCTAGGGGATAATGAGCAGTTCTTC. This translates into CASSLDVLGDNEQFF. Together with reference TRBV5-1 and TRBJ2-1, the CDR3 gives the full variable domain: KAGVTQTPRYLIKTRGQQVTLSCSPISGHRSVSWYQQTPGQGLQFLFEYFSETQRNKGNFPGRFSGRQFSNSRSEMNVSTLELGDSALYLCASSLDVLGDNEQFFGPGTRLTVL.

The chain has TRBV3-1 (or the pseudogene TRBV3-2) and TRBJ2-7; TRBD1 might be the D (5 bases). V was cut by 0 bases and J by 5 bases, with 14 bases left in between. The CDR3 has 15 amino acids. Germline V gives CDR1 LGHDT, CDR2 YNNKEL (reference sequence). The DNA for the CDR3 is TGTGCCAGCAGCCAAGAACCAGGGTTTATTGACGAGCAGTACTTC. Its protein product is CASSQEPGFIDEQYF.